This passage covers 2 T cell receptor beta chains from one sample sequenced in a study of low-dose radiotherapy and immunotherapy resistance in tumors. Time point described: after trial treatment. Treatment: LDRT plus nivolumab, ipilimumab, low-dose cyclophosphamide and aspirin (RACIN trial). First-strand cDNA relied on TRAV- and TRBV-specific primers spanning alpha and beta chains. Over roughly 20 PCR cycles, TCRs were amplified from a constant-region primer and V-primer adapter. TCRdb re-derived calls from the reads in MiXCR, one entry per CDR3 protein. The sample lists tens of thousands of distinct CDR3 sequences; less than 30% were seen once. Sequencing used PBMCs, obtained after low-dose radiotherapy plus immunotherapy. These receptors all come from a male donor with prostate cancer.

This clonotype occurred many times. The genes are TRBV6-2 or TRBV6-3 and TRBJ2-5; D is unclear. The CDR3 contains 16 residues. V was clipped by 2 bases and J by 1 base, with 14 bases between them. Germline CDR1 reads MNHEY; CDR2 reads SVGEGT. The CDR3 DNA reads as TGTGCCAGCAGTTACCGAGCAACTGGGCGCCAAGAGACCCAGTACTTC. The encoded protein is CASSYRATGRQETQYF.

This clonotype was recorded many times. The chain joins TRBV4-2 to TRBJ1-1; D possibly corresponds to TRBD1 (5 bases). Germline loops: CDR1 LGHNA, CDR2 YNFKEQ. Trimming shortened V by 0 bases and J by 0 bases, and 14 bases separated the two germline ends. The CDR3 loop spans 17 amino acids. CDR3 amino acids: CASSQEGWPGVNTEAFF. The DNA for the CDR3 is TGTGCCAGCAGCCAAGAAGGGTGGCCGGGGGTGAACACTGAAGCTTTCTTT.